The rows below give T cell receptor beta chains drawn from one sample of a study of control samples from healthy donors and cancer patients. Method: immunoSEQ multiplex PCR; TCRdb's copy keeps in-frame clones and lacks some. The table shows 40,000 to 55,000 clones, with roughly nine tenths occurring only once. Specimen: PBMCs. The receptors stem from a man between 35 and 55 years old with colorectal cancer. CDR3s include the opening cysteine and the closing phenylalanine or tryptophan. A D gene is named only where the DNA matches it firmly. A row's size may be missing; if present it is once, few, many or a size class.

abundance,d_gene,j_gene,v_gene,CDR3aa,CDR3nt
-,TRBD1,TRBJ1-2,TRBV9,CASGVTDRGHGYTF,TGTGCCAGCGGCGTAACTGACAGGGGTCATGGCTACACCTTC
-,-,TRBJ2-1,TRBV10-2,CASRDLIASYNEQFF,TGCGCCAGCAGGGACTTAATAGCATCCTACAATGAGCAGTTCTTC
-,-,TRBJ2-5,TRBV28,CASSLGEAGLTIQETQYF,TGTGCCAGCAGTTTAGGTGAGGCAGGGCTAACTATTCAAGAGACCCAGTACTTC
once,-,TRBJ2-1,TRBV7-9,CASSLITKGPNEQFF,TGTGCCAGCAGCTTGATTACCAAGGGTCCTAATGAGCAGTTCTTC
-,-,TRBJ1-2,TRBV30,CAWTRPPMGGYTF,TGTGCCTGGACCAGGCCTCCCATGGGTGGCTACACCTTC
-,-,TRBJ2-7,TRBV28,CASGGSERGSEQYF,TGTGCCAGCGGGGGATCCGAACGGGGGTCCGAGCAGTACTTC
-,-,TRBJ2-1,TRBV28,CASSLVNVWTQYNEQFF,TGTGCCAGCAGTTTAGTAAATGTCTGGACCCAGTACAATGAGCAGTTCTTC
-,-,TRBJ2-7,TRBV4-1,CASSQAGTYSYEQYF,TGCGCCAGCAGCCAAGCCGGGACCTACTCCTACGAGCAGTACTTC
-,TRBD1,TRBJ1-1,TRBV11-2,CASSATGDTEAFF,TGTGCCAGCAGCGCCACAGGGGACACTGAAGCTTTCTTT
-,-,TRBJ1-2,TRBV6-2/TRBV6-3,CASSYSIGASGYTF,TGTGCCAGCAGTTACTCGATAGGGGCCTCCGGCTACACCTTC
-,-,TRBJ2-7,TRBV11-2,CASSLEGSGPQYF,TGTGCCAGCAGCTTAGAAGGCTCCGGTCCTCAGTACTTC